Listed here are 14 T cell receptor beta chains from one sample, sequenced in a study of blood T cell repertoires in COVID-19 (dated by TCRdb to between 2020 and 2021). Library creation used the immunoSEQ multiplex PCR assay. Drawn from immuneACCESS, this table holds only the in-frame rearrangements with V and J called that TCRdb kept. Clones are partly lost; checked studies trace under half to an unresolved V gene and leave the rest unexplained. The sample has 150,000 or so clones on record, 85% to 90% of them singletons. Around an eighth of the sample belongs to the ten largest clones. What was sequenced was peripheral blood. These receptor sequences come from a man in his late teens or twenties with COVID-19, enrolled during active disease.

This rearrangement joins TRBV27 to TRBJ2-1; D perhaps matches TRBD1 (5 bases). The CDR3 consists of 12 residues. Germline V gives CDR1 MNHEY, CDR2 SMNVEV (reference sequence). The V gene lost 6 bases and the J gene lost 9 bases, with 12 bases spanning the gap. The CDR3 loop reads CASRRGLGEQFF. CDR3 DNA: TGTGCCAGCAGAAGGGGCCTGGGTGAGCAGTTCTTC.

In regard to this clone: Within the sample, other DNA sequences also encode this same CDR3. The V and J genes are TRBV7-9 and TRBJ1-5; a possible D gene is TRBD1 (5 bases). V lost 3 bases and J lost 6, with 12 bases in between. The CDR3 length is 14 residues. Germline CDR1 and CDR2: SEHNR and FQNEAQ (reference sequence). CDR3 in amino acids: CASSFGGDGQPQHF. The DNA for the CDR3 is TGTGCCAGCAGCTTCGGGGGGGACGGTCAGCCCCAGCATTTT.

This rearrangement joins TRBV3-1 (or the pseudogene TRBV3-2) to TRBJ1-1, with D unresolved. The germline CDR1 and CDR2 sequences are LGHDT and YNNKEL (reference sequence). V shed 3 bases and J shed 0 bases, with 23 bases lying between them. There are 19 residues in the CDR3. CDR3 in amino acids: CASSHDSVSRSKMNTEAFF. Here the CDR3 DNA reads TGTGCCAGCAGCCATGATAGTGTCAGTCGGAGTAAGATGAACACTGAAGCTTTCTTT.

V gene TRBV2 combines with J gene TRBJ1-2; possible D gene TRBD1, 5 bases. Germline CDR1 is SNHLY and CDR2 is FYNNEI. The CDR3 extends over 15 amino acids. Trimming left V 3 bases short and J 0 bases short, with 11 bases between. The CDR3 is CASSERGVANYGYTF. CDR3 DNA: TGTGCCAGCAGTGAGCGGGGGGTGGCTAACTATGGCTACACCTTC.

The genes are TRBV7-2 and TRBJ2-2; D is perhaps TRBD2 (6 bases). Germline assignment: CDR1 SGHTA and CDR2 FQGNSA. The CDR3 has 16 residues. The V and J ends lost 5 bases and 4 bases respectively, with 17 bases between them. CDR3 region: CASSGGTPRLTGELFF. The CDR3 nucleotides are TGTGCCAGCAGCGGAGGGACCCCCCGGCTCACCGGGGAGCTGTTTTTT.

V and J are TRBV28 and TRBJ2-7, with TRBD2 matching over 9 bases. Germline CDR1 MDHEN, CDR2 SYDVKM. The V gene end was trimmed by 5 bases and the J gene end by 5 bases; junction bases not matched to a gene: 25. The CDR3 loop spans 20 amino acids. As DNA, the CDR3 is TGTGCCAGCAGTCCCCTAAGGCAGTTCGGAGCGGGAGGTAAGGACCACGAGCAGTACTTC. This gives the protein CASSPLRQFGAGGKDHEQYF.

The rearrangement uses TRBV7-2 and TRBJ2-7; no clear D. The germline V gene has CDR1 SGHTA and CDR2 FQGNSA. The CDR3 spans 14 residues. Trimming shortened V by 1 base and J by 0 bases, and 7 bases separated the two germline ends. CDR3 nucleotide sequence: TGTGCCAGCAGCTTAGATTCAGGCTCCTACGAGCAGTACTTC. This encodes CASSLDSGSYEQYF.

The chain has TRBV5-1 and TRBJ2-7; 11 bases align to TRBD2. J lost 3 bases, V lost 0 bases, and 5 bases had no gene match. CDR1 and CDR2 from the germline V gene are SGHRS and YFSETQ. The CDR3 length is 16 residues. The CDR3 DNA sequence: TGCGCCAGCAGCTTGGCGGGACTAGCGGAACACTACGAGCAGTACTTC. Translating gives CASSLAGLAEHYEQYF.

This clone was seen just once. The V and J genes are TRBV7-9 and TRBJ2-5, with TRBD2 identical over 9 bases. The CDR3 is 14 amino acids. Trimming removed 5 bases from V and 7 bases from J; junction bases left unmatched: 8. Germline CDR1 and CDR2: SEHNR and FQNEAQ (reference sequence). Here the CDR3 reads CASSQGLAGVTQYF. The CDR3 nucleotides are TGTGCCAGCAGCCAGGGACTAGCTGGGGTGACCCAGTACTTC.

This clone is a singleton in its sample. V usage is TRBV4-1 and J usage is TRBJ2-3, with 9 bases fitting TRBD2. The V and J ends lost 3 bases and 4 bases, in that order; junction bases with no gene match: 5. The CDR3 spans 15 residues. Germline V lookup: CDR1 MGHRA, CDR2 YSYEKL. CDR3 protein: CASSHDSGGSDTQYF. Here the CDR3 DNA reads TGCGCCAGCAGCCACGATAGCGGGGGTTCAGATACGCAGTATTTT.

This chain connects TRBV19 to TRBJ1-5; a possible D gene is TRBD1 (5 bases). The CDR3 contains 12 residues. The V and J ends lost 5 bases and 6 bases respectively, with 8 bases between them. Germline CDR1 and CDR2: LNHDA and SQIVND (reference sequence). CDR3 loop: CASSGGSQPQHF. The CDR3 region has the DNA TGTGCCAGTAGTGGGGGGTCTCAGCCCCAGCATTTT.

This chain uses TRBV28 with TRBJ2-1; D might be TRBD2 (5 bases). This CDR3 spans 15 amino acids. Germline loops: CDR1 MDHEN, CDR2 SYDVKM. V was trimmed by 3 bases and J by 8 bases, leaving 17 bases between them. CDR3 nucleotides: TGTGCCAGCAGTTTTGGTGCCGGAGGAGGTTATGAGCAGTTCTTC. The encoded protein is CASSFGAGGGYEQFF.

J is TRBJ2-7 and V is TRBV28, with D possibly matching TRBD2 (7 bases). The CDR3 length is 14 residues. Germline V lookup: CDR1 MDHEN, CDR2 SYDVKM. Between the trimmed V and J ends, which lost 7 bases and 5 bases, there was a span of 18 bases. As DNA, the CDR3 is TGTGCCAGCACCTGGGGAGGGGGGCCCCACGAGCAGTACTTC. It translates to CASTWGGGPHEQYF. Drawing the rest from reference TRBV28 and TRBJ2-7, the complete variable domain is DVKVTQSSRYLVKRTGEKVFLECVQDMDHENMFWYRQDPGLGLRLIYFSYDVKMKEKGDIPEGYSVSREKKERFSLILESASTNQTSMYLCASTWGGGPHEQYFGPGTRLTVT.

The rearrangement links TRBV6-5 to TRBJ1-2, with D tentatively TRBD1 (6 bases). The CDR3 has 13 residues. The germline V gene has CDR1 MNHEY and CDR2 SVGAGI. Deletions cut 2 bases from V and 6 bases from J, with 10 bases between. In DNA form, the CDR3 reads TGTGCCAGCAGTTACGTTGGGGGCCATGGCTACACCTTC. It specifies CASSYVGGHGYTF.